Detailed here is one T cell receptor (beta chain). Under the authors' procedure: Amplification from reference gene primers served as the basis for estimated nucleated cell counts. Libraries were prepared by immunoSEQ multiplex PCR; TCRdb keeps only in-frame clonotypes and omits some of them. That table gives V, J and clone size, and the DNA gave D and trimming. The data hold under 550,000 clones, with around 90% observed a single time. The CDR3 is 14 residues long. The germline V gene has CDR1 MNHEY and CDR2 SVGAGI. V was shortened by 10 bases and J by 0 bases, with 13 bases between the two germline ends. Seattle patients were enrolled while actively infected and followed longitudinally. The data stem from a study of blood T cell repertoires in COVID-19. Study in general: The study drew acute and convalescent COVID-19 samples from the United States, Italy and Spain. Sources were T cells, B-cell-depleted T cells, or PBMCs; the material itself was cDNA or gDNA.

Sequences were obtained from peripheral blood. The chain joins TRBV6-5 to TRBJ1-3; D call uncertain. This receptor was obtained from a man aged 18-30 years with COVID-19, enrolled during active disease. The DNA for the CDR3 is TGTGCCACGCATCTTAGCGGCTCTGGAAACACCATATATTTT. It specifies CATHLSGSGNTIYF.